The 21 T cell receptor beta chains listed next were all sequenced from one sample in a study of cytomegalovirus exposure and HLA in healthy donors. The PCR ran on 60 Vbeta and 13 Jbeta primers. TCRdb's table, derived via immunoSEQ multiplex PCR, lists solely in-frame clones and lacks some. The table has about 200,000 clones, around 80% seen once. What was sequenced was PBMCs. Receptor source: a boy aged 2 to 9 in good health and CMV-seronegative.

The chain joins TRBV6-5 to TRBJ2-5; 7 bases match TRBD2. The CDR3 covers 16 residues. Germline CDR1 is MNHEY and CDR2 is SVGAGI. V shed 4 bases, J shed 3 bases, and the junction held 11 bases outside the gene matches. CDR3 region: CASSLGGLAGEETQYF. In DNA, the CDR3 is TGTGCCAGCAGTTTGGGGGGACTCGCGGGGGAAGAGACCCAGTACTTC.

This chain links TRBV12-5 with TRBJ1-1; TRBD1 matches 7 bases. Trimming at V came to 1 base and at J to 4 bases, leaving 6 bases not matched to a gene. CDR3 size: 15 residues. Germline CDR1 LGHNT, CDR2 FRNRAP. This CDR3 reads CASGLEVAGGTEAFF. The CDR3 DNA reads as TGTGCTAGTGGTTTGGAGGTGGCAGGGGGCACTGAAGCTTTCTTT. Full variable domain (remainder filled in from reference TRBV12-5 and TRBJ1-1): DARVTQTPRHKVTEMGQEVTMRCQPILGHNTVFWYRQTMMQGLELLAYFRNRAPLDDSGMPKDRFSAEMPDATLATLKIQPSEPRDSAVYFCASGLEVAGGTEAFFGQGTRLTVV.

The V call is TRBV5-8, the J call TRBJ1-5, with 8 positions matching TRBD1. The germline CDR1 and CDR2 sequences are SGHTS and YDEGEE. The CDR3 covers 15 residues. Unmatched junction bases numbered 7, after V lost 4 bases and J lost 4 bases. In nucleotides, the CDR3 is TGTGCCAGCAGCCATGACAGGGGAGGTAATCAGCCCCAGCATTTT. Its translation is CASSHDRGGNQPQHF.

V usage is TRBV4-2 and J usage is TRBJ2-2; 13 bases agree with TRBD2. CDR3 length equals 15 residues. Germline V gene sequence: CDR1 LGHNA, CDR2 YNFKEQ. J lost 8 bases, V lost 6 bases, and 6 bases had no gene match. For the CDR3, the DNA is TGTGCCAGCAGTCCACTAGCGGGAGGGAAAGGGGAGCTGTTTTTT. Translated, it gives CASSPLAGGKGELFF.

V gene TRBV15 combines with J gene TRBJ2-5; TRBD2 matches at 13 bases. Losses at the gene ends were 5 bases for V and 5 bases for J; bases not matched to a gene: 5. Germline V gene data show CDR1 as LNHNV and CDR2 as YYDKDF (reference sequence). The CDR3 consists of 15 residues. The CDR3 protein is CATSLRTSGGETQYF. For the CDR3, the DNA is TGTGCCACCAGCCTCCGGACTAGCGGGGGTGAGACCCAGTACTTC.

This clone was observed a single time. The chain carries TRBV13 and TRBJ2-1; TRBD2 matches 11 bases. Germline loops: CDR1 PRHDT, CDR2 FYEKMQ (reference sequence). J lost 6 bases, V lost 5 bases, and 12 bases had no gene match. This CDR3 is 17 amino acids long. CDR3 DNA: TGTGCCAGCAGCGGGACGATTAGCGGGAGGGCCTCCAATGAGCAGTTCTTC. It translates to CASSGTISGRASNEQFF.

This clone was seen a few times. The V call is TRBV5-1, the J call TRBJ1-1, with D possibly TRBD1 on 6 matching bases. CDR3 length: 13 residues. Trimming took 1 base from V and 7 from J, leaving 11 bases between them. Germline CDR1 is SGHRS and CDR2 is YFSETQ. The CDR3: CASSLWEQGEAFF. CDR3 in DNA: TGCGCCAGCAGCTTGTGGGAACAGGGTGAAGCTTTCTTT. Based on the CDR3 plus reference TRBV5-1 and TRBJ1-1, the full variable domain is KAGVTQTPRYLIKTRGQQVTLSCSPISGHRSVSWYQQTPGQGLQFLFEYFSETQRNKGNFPGRFSGRQFSNSRSEMNVSTLELGDSALYLCASSLWEQGEAFFGQGTRLTVV.

The genes are TRBV15 and TRBJ1-5; D not certain. Germline V gives CDR1 LNHNV, CDR2 YYDKDF (reference sequence). The CDR3 sequence is 14 residues long. Trimming removed 3 bases from V and 7 bases from J, with 13 bases in between. The CDR3 bases are TGTGCCACCAGCAGCCGGGAGGCGGGGCAGCCCCAGCATTTT. Translated, it gives CATSSREAGQPQHF.

V and J are TRBV7-8 and TRBJ1-4, with unresolved D. Germline CDR1 reads SGHVS; CDR2 reads FQNEAQ. V lost 3 bases and J 0 bases, leaving 8 bases between the germline ends. The CDR3 length is 15 residues. The CDR3 region is CASSFYFATNEKLFF. The CDR3 DNA reads as TGTGCCAGCAGCTTTTACTTTGCAACTAATGAAAAACTGTTTTTT.

The rearrangement uses TRBV5-1 and TRBJ1-6, with TRBD1 identical over 11 bases. Unmatched junction bases numbered 9, after V lost 3 bases and J lost 7 bases. The CDR3 loop spans 17 amino acids. Germline CDR1 SGHRS, CDR2 YFSETQ. The CDR3 region is CASSSRGQGVLNSPLHF. The DNA of the CDR3 is TGCGCCAGCAGCTCCAGGGGACAGGGGGTGTTAAATTCACCCCTCCACTTT.

The chain carries TRBV5-1 and TRBJ2-7, with 14 positions matching TRBD2. The CDR3 loop spans 20 amino acids. The V and J ends lost 3 bases and 3 bases, in that order; junction bases with no gene match: 17. CDR1 is SGHRS and CDR2 is YFSETQ in the germline V gene. CDR3 bases: TGCGCCAGCAGCTCCCCCGCGGACGGAGGACTAGCGGGAGGTCTCTACGAGCAGTACTTC. Encoded protein: CASSSPADGGLAGGLYEQYF.

This chain joins TRBV12-5 and TRBJ2-1, with TRBD1 matching 8 bases. Germline V gene lookup returns CDR1 LGHNT and CDR2 FRNRAP. There are 13 residues in the CDR3. V lost 1 base and J lost 9; bases outside the gene matches: 2. Written as DNA, the CDR3 is TGTGCTAGTGGTTTGGGGACAGGGTGTGAGCAGTTCTTC. Protein sequence: CASGLGTGCEQFF.

This clone was seen a handful of times. The chain links TRBV15 to TRBJ1-4; weak D call: TRBD1 (6 bases). From germline, CDR1 is LNHNV and CDR2 YYDKDF (reference sequence). This CDR3 is 15 amino acids long. Trimming removed 0 bases at V and 7 bases at J, with 12 bases between. The CDR3, as DNA: TGTGCCACCAGCAGAGACCGGACAGAGATTGAAAAACTGTTTTTT. It codes for CATSRDRTEIEKLFF.

The gene calls are TRBV19 and TRBJ2-7; 12 bases align to TRBD1. V was pared by 9 bases and J by 7 bases, with 4 bases of the junction left unmatched. CDR1 is LNHDA and CDR2 is SQIVND in the germline V gene (reference sequence). The CDR3 consists of 12 residues. The CDR3 coding sequence is TGTGCCAGCATGGGACAGGGGGCAGAGCAGTACTTC. This encodes CASMGQGAEQYF. Full variable domain (remainder filled in from reference TRBV19 and TRBJ2-7): DGGITQSPKYLFRKEGQNVTLSCEQNLNHDAMYWYRQDPGQGLRLIYYSQIVNDFQKGDIAEGYSVSREKKESFPLTVTSAQKNPTAFYLCASMGQGAEQYFGPGTRLTVT.

V gene TRBV5-8 combines with J gene TRBJ1-1; TRBD1 agrees at 8 bases. The germline V gene has CDR1 SGHTS and CDR2 YDEGEE. The V gene end was trimmed by 0 bases and the J gene end by 4 bases; junction bases not matched to a gene: 5. This CDR3 spans 15 amino acids. The CDR3 reads CASSLAVTGVTEAFF. Here the CDR3 DNA reads TGTGCCAGCAGCTTGGCCGTGACAGGGGTCACTGAAGCTTTCTTT.

V is TRBV7-9 and J is TRBJ1-4; D perhaps matches TRBD1 (6 bases). Looked up from germline, CDR1 is SEHNR and CDR2 is FQNEAQ (reference sequence). This CDR3 has 14 residues. V was shortened by 5 bases and J by 10 bases, with 17 bases between the two germline ends. In nucleotides, the CDR3 is TGTGCCAGCAGCCCAGGGGCCGAACGTGGAAAACTGTTTTTT. This translates into CASSPGAERGKLFF.

This rearrangement joins TRBV10-3 to TRBJ1-5; the match to TRBD1 covers 10 bases. This CDR3 spans 14 amino acids. Germline-derived CDR1 and CDR2 are ENHRY and SYGVKD. V trimming: 11 bases; J trimming: 3 bases; junction bases outside the gene matches: 7. CDR3 nucleotide sequence: TGTGCCTCCACGGGGACAGGGGCCAATCAGCCCCAGCATTTT. This encodes CASTGTGANQPQHF.

The V and J genes are TRBV7-2 and TRBJ2-5, with 9 bases lining up with TRBD2. V trimming: 2 bases; J trimming: 5 bases; junction bases outside the gene matches: 9. This CDR3 spans 16 amino acids. From germline, CDR1 is SGHTA and CDR2 FQGNSA. The chain's CDR3 is CASSLPLAGGHETQYF. DNA of the CDR3: TGTGCCAGCAGCTTACCCTTGGCGGGAGGGCACGAGACCCAGTACTTC.

The chain carries TRBV5-1 and TRBJ2-5, with 9 bases lining up with TRBD1. The V gene end was trimmed by 4 bases and the J gene end by 4 bases; junction bases not matched to a gene: 8. The CDR3 extends over 15 amino acids. CDR1 is SGHRS, CDR2 YFSETQ, per germline. The CDR3, as DNA: TGCGCCAGCAGCCCTACGGACAGGGGCTTAGAGACCCAGTACTTC. It translates to CASSPTDRGLETQYF.

The rearrangement links TRBV6-1 to TRBJ2-7; 8 bases are shared with TRBD1. This CDR3 has 13 amino acids. The trim removed 6 bases at V and 7 bases at J, leaving 8 bases unmatched. Germline V CDR1 and CDR2: MNHNS, SASEGT. The CDR3 bases are TGTGCCAGCAGCGAAATATACAGGGGGGAGCAGTACTTC. It yields the protein CASSEIYRGEQYF.

V and J are TRBV14 and TRBJ2-1; D may be TRBD2 (6 bases). In germline, CDR1 is SGHDN, CDR2 FVKESK. Trimming removed 0 bases at V and 3 bases at J, with 9 bases between. The CDR3 consists of 15 residues. CDR3 residues: CASSQELGLYNEQFF. In nucleotides, the CDR3 is TGTGCCAGCAGCCAAGAATTGGGACTCTACAATGAGCAGTTCTTC.